The subject of this entry is one T cell receptor beta chain. The data stem from a study of cytomegalovirus exposure and HLA in healthy donors. Assay: immunoSEQ multiplex PCR; the TCRdb copy retains only in-frame clones and omits some. The sample holds hundreds of thousands of clones; around four fifths are singletons and the top ten take roughly 5.4%. This sequence originates from a woman between 18 and 29 years old in good health and CMV-seronegative. The sample was PBMCs.

The CDR3 protein is CASSRDHLDHGYTF. CDR3 nucleotides: TGTGCCAGCTCACGGGATCATCTAGACCATGGCTACACCTTC. The gene calls are TRBV18 and TRBJ1-2; D ambiguous. Trimming removed 4 bases from V and 6 bases from J, with 15 bases in between. Per germline, CDR1 KGHSH and CDR2 LQKENI. The length of the CDR3 is 14 residues.